The 23 T cell receptor beta chains below all came from one sample that was sequenced in a study of control samples from healthy donors and cancer patients. This table comes from immunoSEQ multiplex PCR, and its TCRdb copy is limited to in-frame clones, with some not included. The sample has more than 150,000 clones, 85% to 95% seen once. Sample: blood. Source of these receptors: a man aged 18 to 30 in good health.

V is TRBV19 and J is TRBJ2-5; possibly TRBD1 for D (5 bases). The CDR3 has 13 residues. V was clipped by 4 bases and J by 3 bases, with 9 bases between them. Germline-derived CDR1 and CDR2 are LNHDA and SQIVND (reference sequence). CDR3 nucleotides: TGTGCCAGTAGTAAGGTCAGGGAAGAGACCCAGTACTTC. Translation gives CASSKVREETQYF. Filled out from reference TRBV19 and TRBJ2-5, the complete variable domain reads DGGITQSPKYLFRKEGQNVTLSCEQNLNHDAMYWYRQDPGQGLRLIYYSQIVNDFQKGDIAEGYSVSREKKESFPLTVTSAQKNPTAFYLCASSKVREETQYFGPGTRLLVL.

The CDR3, as DNA: TGCAGCGCTTTTGACGTCGCGGCTTTCTTT. Amino acids: CSAFDVAAFF. The chain recombines TRBV29-1 with TRBJ1-1; D is uncertain. With 7 bases removed from V and 11 bases from J, the gap between germline ends came to 14 bases. The CDR3 loop spans 10 amino acids. Germline V gene sequence: CDR1 SQVTM, CDR2 ANQGSEA.

This clone was recorded once. The CDR3 bases are TGTGCCAGCAGTGAGGGTTTCACTGAAGCTTTCTTT. Translated, it gives CASSEGFTEAFF. The V and J genes are TRBV28 and TRBJ1-1; no clear D gene. The V end was cut by 5 bases, the J end by 4 bases, with 8 bases between. Looked up from germline, CDR1 is MDHEN and CDR2 is SYDVKM. This CDR3 has 12 amino acids.

This chain joins TRBV5-1 and TRBJ2-7; 12 bases are shared with TRBD2. Germline V gives CDR1 SGHRS, CDR2 YFSETQ. V trimming: 5 bases; J trimming: 2 bases; junction bases outside the gene matches: 5. The CDR3 length is 15 residues. The CDR3: CASSRLAGDPYEQYF. The DNA of the CDR3 is TGCGCCAGCAGTCGACTAGCGGGGGACCCCTACGAGCAGTACTTC.

This sequence joins TRBV6-1 and TRBJ1-5; TRBD1 might be the D (5 bases). CDR3 length: 17 amino acids. CDR1 is MNHNS and CDR2 is SASEGT in the germline V gene. V lost 4 bases and J 0 bases, leaving 16 bases between the germline ends. The DNA for the CDR3 is TGTGCCAGCAGTGGAGCGATGGGACCTTATAGCAATCAGCCCCAGCATTTT. The encoded protein is CASSGAMGPYSNQPQHF.

The J gene is TRBJ1-1, the V gene TRBV30; D is undetermined. The CDR3 is made up of 13 amino acids. Trimming shortened V by 0 bases and J by 1 base, and 6 bases separated the two germline ends. The germline V gene has CDR1 GTSNPN and CDR2 SVGIG (reference sequence). The CDR3 reads CAWSVYGNTEAFF. CDR3 DNA sequence: TGTGCCTGGAGTGTATACGGGAACACTGAAGCTTTCTTT. The full variable domain, rest sourced from reference TRBV30 and TRBJ1-1, is SQTIHQWPATLVQPVGSPLSLECTVEGTSNPNLYWYRQAAGRGLQLLFYSVGIGQISSEVPQNLSASRPQDRQFILSSKKLLLSDSGFYLCAWSVYGNTEAFFGQGTRLTVV.

This chain links TRBV19 with TRBJ1-5; no definite D call. This CDR3 is 15 amino acids long. V was shortened by 0 bases and J by 5 bases, with 11 bases between the two germline ends. Germline V lookup: CDR1 LNHDA, CDR2 SQIVND (reference sequence). The CDR3 reads CASSIDRAPYQPQHF. CDR3 DNA sequence: TGTGCCAGTAGTATAGATCGGGCCCCTTATCAGCCCCAGCATTTT.

This clone has a single count. The chain combines TRBV3-1 (or the pseudogene TRBV3-2) with TRBJ2-7; 8 bases line up with TRBD1. The CDR3 has 15 residues. CDR1 and CDR2 (germline): LGHDT, YNNKEL (reference sequence). Trimming removed 2 bases from V and 3 bases from J; junction bases left unmatched: 6. This CDR3 reads CASSQRDRLFYEQYF. CDR3 sequence (DNA): TGTGCCAGCAGCCAACGGGACAGGTTATTCTACGAGCAGTACTTC.

The chain employs TRBV7-6 and TRBJ1-2, with 10 bases aligning to TRBD1. Trimming at V came to 3 bases and at J to 6 bases, leaving 1 base not matched to a gene. From germline, CDR1 is SGHVS and CDR2 FNYEAQ. This CDR3 contains 13 residues. The CDR3 DNA reads as TGTGCCAGCAGCTTCGGACAGGGGGATGGCTACACCTTC. Protein product: CASSFGQGDGYTF.

The gene calls are TRBV12-3 or TRBV12-4 and TRBJ1-2, with TRBD1 as a possible D gene (6 bases). Trimming pared 5 bases from V and 7 bases from J, leaving 14 bases between. The length of the CDR3 is 13 residues. In DNA, the CDR3 is TGTGCCAGCAGTATCACAGGGAATCGTGGCTACACCTTC. Protein sequence: CASSITGNRGYTF.

The chain employs TRBV3-1 (or the pseudogene TRBV3-2) and TRBJ1-6, with D maybe TRBD1 (5 bases). Germline V gene lookup returns CDR1 LGHDT and CDR2 YNNKEL (reference sequence). The CDR3 is 14 amino acids. With 1 base removed from V and 8 bases from J, the gap between germline ends came to 9 bases. The CDR3 nucleotides are TGTGCCAGCAGCCAAGTGTGGGGGGATTCACCCCTCCACTTT. It is translated as CASSQVWGDSPLHF.

J is TRBJ2-4 and V is TRBV19, with 9 nucleotides matching TRBD1. The germline CDR1 and CDR2 sequences are LNHDA and SQIVND (reference sequence). The CDR3 loop spans 13 amino acids. V dropped 7 bases and J dropped 8; count of bases not matched to a gene: 6. CDR3 residues: CASTYRGHDIQYF. The CDR3 DNA reads as TGTGCCAGTACCTACAGGGGGCACGACATTCAGTACTTC.

The chain links TRBV5-1 to TRBJ1-2; the D is unclear. The CDR3 has 15 amino acids. Trimming took off 5 bases at V and 8 bases at J, with 22 bases between the two ends. Germline CDR1 SGHRS, CDR2 YFSETQ. CDR3 region: CASRPDPGRPRGYTF. As DNA, the CDR3 is TGCGCCAGCAGGCCAGATCCGGGCCGCCCGAGGGGCTACACCTTC. Full variable domain (rest looked up from reference TRBV5-1 and TRBJ1-2): KAGVTQTPRYLIKTRGQQVTLSCSPISGHRSVSWYQQTPGQGLQFLFEYFSETQRNKGNFPGRFSGRQFSNSRSEMNVSTLELGDSALYLCASRPDPGRPRGYTFGSGTRLTVV.

The V gene is TRBV18, the J gene TRBJ1-5, with no clear D. CDR3 size: 16 residues. Germline CDR1 and CDR2: KGHSH and LQKENI. V was shortened by 0 bases and J by 2 bases, with 11 bases between the two germline ends. In nucleotides, the CDR3 is TGTGCCAGCTCACCACCGACCAGTACAGGCAATCAGCCCCAGCATTTT. Residues: CASSPPTSTGNQPQHF.

This chain connects TRBV6-2 or TRBV6-3 to TRBJ2-1, with 16 bases identical to TRBD2. The J segment lost 7 bases and the V segment lost 2 bases, leaving 17 bases of the junction unmatched. Germline V CDR1 and CDR2: MNHEY, SVGEGT. The CDR3 runs to 21 residues. The CDR3 region is CASSYRTLIPGLAGGPNEQFF. CDR3 in DNA: TGTGCCAGCAGTTACCGAACTCTAATACCGGGACTAGCGGGGGGGCCGAATGAGCAGTTCTTC.

This chain uses TRBV19 with TRBJ1-1; the D gene is possibly TRBD1 (5 bases). The V and J ends lost 7 bases and 3 bases respectively, with 12 bases between them. The CDR3 has 13 amino acids. Looked up from germline, CDR1 is LNHDA and CDR2 is SQIVND (reference sequence). The CDR3 DNA reads TGTGCCAGTAATCAGGCGGGGGACACTGAAGCTTTCTTT. Protein sequence: CASNQAGDTEAFF. The full variable domain, rest sourced from reference TRBV19 and TRBJ1-1, is DGGITQSPKYLFRKEGQNVTLSCEQNLNHDAMYWYRQDPGQGLRLIYYSQIVNDFQKGDIAEGYSVSREKKESFPLTVTSAQKNPTAFYLCASNQAGDTEAFFGQGTRLTVV.

This chain uses TRBV29-1 with TRBJ1-1, with unresolved D. This CDR3 is built from 11 residues. CDR1 is SQVTM, CDR2 ANQGSEA, per germline. Trimming stripped 3 bases from V and 1 base from J, with 3 bases between. This CDR3 reads CSVERNTEAFF. CDR3 in DNA: TGCAGCGTTGAGAGGAACACTGAAGCTTTCTTT. Drawing the rest from reference TRBV29-1 and TRBJ1-1, the complete variable domain is SAVISQKPSRDICQRGTSLTIQCQVDSQVTMMFWYRQQPGQSLTLIATANQGSEATYESGFVIDKFPISRPNLTFSTLTVSNMSPEDSSIYLCSVERNTEAFFGQGTRLTVV.

J is TRBJ2-1 and V is TRBV27; D unresolved. The V gene's germline CDR1 is MNHEY and CDR2 SMNVEV (reference sequence). The CDR3 spans 13 residues. The V end was cut by 0 bases, the J end by 8 bases, with 8 bases between. CDR3 coding DNA: TGTGCCAGCAGTTTATCGTCCGACTATGAGCAGTTCTTC. This translates into CASSLSSDYEQFF.

The rearrangement joins TRBV2 to TRBJ2-7; 10 bases agree with TRBD1. This CDR3 has 16 residues. The J segment lost 3 bases and the V segment lost 6 bases, leaving 11 bases of the junction unmatched. The germline CDR1 and CDR2 sequences are SNHLY and FYNNEI. The CDR3 region has the DNA TGTGCCAGCAGCACCCCCCGGACAGGGGGATTCTACGAGCAGTACTTC. Translation: CASSTPRTGGFYEQYF.

The table lists this clone with a few counts. The chain uses TRBV27 and TRBJ1-5; 7 nucleotides agree with TRBD1. V lost 2 bases, J lost 7 bases, and 5 bases stayed unmatched. Germline-derived CDR1 and CDR2 are MNHEY and SMNVEV (reference sequence). CDR3 length: 14 residues. The CDR3 loop is CASSLIRGWQPQHF. CDR3 DNA sequence: TGTGCCAGCAGTTTAATCAGGGGGTGGCAGCCCCAGCATTTT.

The rearrangement uses TRBV5-1 and TRBJ1-1; D call uncertain. Germline V gene lookup returns CDR1 SGHRS and CDR2 YFSETQ. V lost 0 bases, J lost 5 bases, and 11 bases lay in between. The CDR3 covers 14 residues. CDR3 sequence reads: CASSLVVSGTEAFF. The CDR3 DNA reads TGCGCCAGCAGCTTGGTAGTTTCTGGAACTGAAGCTTTCTTT.

The genes are TRBV10-2 and TRBJ1-5, with TRBD1 matching 8 bases. The CDR3 is 15 residues long. CDR1 and CDR2 from the germline V gene are WSHSY and SAAADI. The junction had 3 bases not matched to a gene; V was cut back by 2 bases and J by 3 bases. This CDR3 is CASSEQGALNQPQHF. As DNA, the CDR3 is TGCGCCAGCAGTGAGCAGGGGGCCCTCAATCAGCCCCAGCATTTT.

V is TRBV18 and J is TRBJ1-6, with D possibly being TRBD1 (6 bases). V lost 5 bases to trimming and J lost 9 bases, with 14 bases between them. Germline-derived CDR1 and CDR2 are KGHSH and LQKENI. The CDR3 sequence is 14 residues long. The CDR3 coding sequence is TGTGCCAGCTCATCCGGGACATCTAGTTCACCCCTCCACTTT. Protein product: CASSSGTSSSPLHF.